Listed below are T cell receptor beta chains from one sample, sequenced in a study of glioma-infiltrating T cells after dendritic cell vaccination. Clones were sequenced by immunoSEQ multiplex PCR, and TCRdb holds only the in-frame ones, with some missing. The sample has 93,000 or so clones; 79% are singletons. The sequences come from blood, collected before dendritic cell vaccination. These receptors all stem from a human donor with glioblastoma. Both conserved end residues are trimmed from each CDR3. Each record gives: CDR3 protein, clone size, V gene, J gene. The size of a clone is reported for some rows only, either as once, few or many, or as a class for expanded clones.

CDR3aa: ASSVDRATYEQY
abundance: NA
v_gene: TRBV6-1
j_gene: TRBJ2-7

CDR3aa: ASSIGTVSGRRAF
abundance: NA
v_gene: TRBV19
j_gene: TRBJ1-1

CDR3aa: ASNHRETNEKLF
abundance: NA
v_gene: TRBV19
j_gene: TRBJ1-4

CDR3aa: ASSTGQGGSGANVLT
abundance: NA
v_gene: TRBV5-1
j_gene: TRBJ2-6

CDR3aa: SAAHGSTEAF
abundance: NA
v_gene: TRBV29-1
j_gene: TRBJ1-1

CDR3aa: ASSSTIQETQY
abundance: NA
v_gene: TRBV5-4
j_gene: TRBJ2-5

CDR3aa: AISEKRGHQETQY
abundance: NA
v_gene: TRBV10-3
j_gene: TRBJ2-5

CDR3aa: ASSRGGDTQY
abundance: NA
v_gene: TRBV5-1
j_gene: TRBJ2-3

CDR3aa: ASSSERGWGHEQY
abundance: NA
v_gene: TRBV5-1
j_gene: TRBJ2-7

CDR3aa: ASSLGSGITNEQY
abundance: NA
v_gene: TRBV5-1
j_gene: TRBJ2-7

CDR3aa: ASSFPTSGRLVSYEQY
abundance: few
v_gene: TRBV28
j_gene: TRBJ2-7

CDR3aa: ASSLEGAPNGYT
abundance: NA
v_gene: TRBV28
j_gene: TRBJ1-2

CDR3aa: ASSLGTGSEAF
abundance: NA
v_gene: TRBV11-2
j_gene: TRBJ1-1

CDR3aa: ASSQQRDSEAF
abundance: few
v_gene: TRBV7-3
j_gene: TRBJ1-1

CDR3aa: ASSLGRGRNEQF
abundance: NA
v_gene: TRBV7-7
j_gene: TRBJ2-1

CDR3aa: ASNIQGTNEKLF
abundance: few
v_gene: TRBV2
j_gene: TRBJ1-4

CDR3aa: ASSLGHSGNTIY
abundance: NA
v_gene: TRBV7-6
j_gene: TRBJ1-3

CDR3aa: ASSGVGTIY
abundance: NA
v_gene: TRBV19
j_gene: TRBJ1-3

CDR3aa: AIKKTSGEENEQF
abundance: NA
v_gene: TRBV10-3
j_gene: TRBJ2-1

CDR3aa: ASKTGGFDGYT
abundance: once
v_gene: TRBV19
j_gene: TRBJ1-2

CDR3aa: ASSEGSSGNTIY
abundance: few
v_gene: TRBV6-1
j_gene: TRBJ1-3

CDR3aa: ASSYGAWGTEAF
abundance: NA
v_gene: TRBV6-5
j_gene: TRBJ1-1

CDR3aa: ASSPGQGAIWTEAF
abundance: NA
v_gene: TRBV18
j_gene: TRBJ1-1

CDR3aa: ASSYSGGGNEQF
abundance: NA
v_gene: TRBV5-1
j_gene: TRBJ2-1

CDR3aa: ASSVGPIYNEQF
abundance: NA
v_gene: TRBV9
j_gene: TRBJ2-1

CDR3aa: AWRRGYSYEQY
abundance: NA
v_gene: TRBV30
j_gene: TRBJ2-7

CDR3aa: ASSWSRQGSNEQF
abundance: NA
v_gene: TRBV28
j_gene: TRBJ2-1

CDR3aa: ASSPGLAGGQETQY
abundance: NA
v_gene: TRBV18
j_gene: TRBJ2-5

CDR3aa: ASSYGGAEQY
abundance: NA
v_gene: TRBV10-1
j_gene: TRBJ2-7

CDR3aa: ASSLGTVISTDTQY
abundance: NA
v_gene: TRBV5-8
j_gene: TRBJ2-3

CDR3aa: ASSTKIQGIYGYT
abundance: NA
v_gene: TRBV21-1
j_gene: TRBJ1-2

CDR3aa: ASSGGQGPTEAF
abundance: NA
v_gene: TRBV7-9
j_gene: TRBJ1-1

CDR3aa: SANQILGQY
abundance: NA
v_gene: TRBV20-1
j_gene: TRBJ2-5

CDR3aa: ATSQDRDTEAF
abundance: NA
v_gene: TRBV15
j_gene: TRBJ1-1

CDR3aa: ASSLAPGGGHHTEAF
abundance: NA
v_gene: TRBV7-9
j_gene: TRBJ1-1

CDR3aa: ASTPAGRGSEKLF
abundance: many
v_gene: TRBV28
j_gene: TRBJ1-4

CDR3aa: ASSPTGGSDEQY
abundance: NA
v_gene: TRBV7-9
j_gene: TRBJ2-7

CDR3aa: ATRDWGDITNTIY
abundance: once
v_gene: TRBV19
j_gene: TRBJ1-3

CDR3aa: ASSPPGQLWTEAF
abundance: NA
v_gene: TRBV7-9
j_gene: TRBJ1-1

CDR3aa: ASSGTGEVKTEAF
abundance: NA
v_gene: TRBV6-1
j_gene: TRBJ1-1

CDR3aa: ASRKQGADEQY
abundance: NA
v_gene: TRBV19
j_gene: TRBJ2-7

CDR3aa: AWSRAFNYGYT
abundance: once
v_gene: TRBV30
j_gene: TRBJ1-2

CDR3aa: ASSIEGGLTYNEQF
abundance: NA
v_gene: TRBV19
j_gene: TRBJ2-1

CDR3aa: ASTLFGPSEKLF
abundance: NA
v_gene: TRBV6-1
j_gene: TRBJ1-4

CDR3aa: SVEGDRDGNYGYT
abundance: NA
v_gene: TRBV29-1
j_gene: TRBJ1-2

CDR3aa: ASSIRRLAGGTFPGELF
abundance: NA
v_gene: TRBV19
j_gene: TRBJ2-2

CDR3aa: ASSQGEGGGGYT
abundance: NA
v_gene: TRBV4-2
j_gene: TRBJ1-2

CDR3aa: ASSTTLLAGGLGETQY
abundance: NA
v_gene: TRBV27
j_gene: TRBJ2-5